These 6 T cell receptor beta chains were all obtained from the same sample, sequenced in a study of blood T cells in healthy people across ages. Using a J-beta primer mix together with a sample-barcoded 5' primer, a second PCR was run for about 7 to 12 cycles. TCRdb recomputed calls from the 5' RACE reads with MiXCR, one row per CDR3 protein. The sample contains fewer than 1.5 million distinct CDR3 sequences, 42% of which appear only once. Material: blood. Every receptor here comes from a woman aged 18 to 35 in good health.

This clonotype was observed a few times. Here the CDR3 reads CASSYDRDRAHGYTF. The CDR3 DNA reads as TGCGCCAGCAGCTATGACCGGGACAGGGCTCATGGCTACACCTTC. The chain joins TRBV4-1 to TRBJ1-2; 9 bases agree with TRBD1. Germline V gene sequence: CDR1 MGHRA, CDR2 YSYEKL. The ends lost 5 bases at V and 6 bases at J; junction bases unmatched: 10. This CDR3 comprises 15 residues.

The rearrangement uses TRBV7-9 and TRBJ1-4, with 9 bases aligning to TRBD1. Germline-derived CDR1 and CDR2 are SEHNR and FQNEAQ (reference sequence). The CDR3 sequence is 18 residues long. V dropped 5 bases and J dropped 0; count of bases not matched to a gene: 10. The CDR3 DNA is TGTGCCAGCAGCGCCACAGGGGGCATAGCCGCAACTAATGAAAAACTGTTTTTT. This sequence encodes CASSATGGIAATNEKLFF.

This clonotype was observed a handful of times. V usage is TRBV20-1 and J usage is TRBJ1-6; tentatively, D is TRBD1 (5 bases). V lost 1 base to trimming and J lost 10 bases, with 17 bases between them. CDR3 length equals 15 residues. Germline CDR1 reads DFQATT; CDR2 reads SNEGSKA (reference sequence). Written as DNA, the CDR3 is TGCAGTGCTAGAGTCGCAGGGTCCCTTGGATCACCCCTCCACTTT. Amino acid sequence: CSARVAGSLGSPLHF.

The chain uses TRBV6-5 and TRBJ1-4, with D unresolved. Looked up from germline, CDR1 is MNHEY and CDR2 is SVGAGI. V shed 5 bases and J shed 2 bases, with 15 bases lying between them. CDR3 length: 16 amino acids. The CDR3: CASSKLLTDTNEKLFF. The DNA for the CDR3 is TGTGCCAGCAGTAAATTATTAACAGATACTAATGAAAAACTGTTTTTT.

J is TRBJ2-1 and V is TRBV7-3, with D tentatively TRBD1 or TRBD2 (5 bases each). From germline, CDR1 is SGHTA and CDR2 FQGTGA. CDR3 length equals 16 residues. V shed 5 bases and J shed 2 bases, with 16 bases lying between them. DNA for the CDR3: TGTGCCAGCAGCCCACTTACCGGGGACCCCTACAATGAGCAGTTCTTC. It is translated as CASSPLTGDPYNEQFF. The variable domain in full, completed from reference TRBV7-3 and TRBJ2-1, reads GAGVSQTPSNKVTEKGKYVELRCDPISGHTALYWYRQSLGQGPEFLIYFQGTGAADDSGLPNDRFFAVRPEGSVSTLKIQRTERGDSAVYLCASSPLTGDPYNEQFFGPGTRLTVL.

This clonotype was counted a few times. V and J are TRBV29-1 and TRBJ2-5; tentatively, D is TRBD2 (5 bases). Between the trimmed V and J ends, which lost 2 bases and 4 bases, there was a span of 11 bases. CDR3 length: 13 residues. CDR1 and CDR2 from the germline V gene are SQVTM and ANQGSEA. DNA for the CDR3: TGCAGCGTTGAACCGGGAACGAGAGAGACCCAGTACTTC. Its translation: CSVEPGTRETQYF.